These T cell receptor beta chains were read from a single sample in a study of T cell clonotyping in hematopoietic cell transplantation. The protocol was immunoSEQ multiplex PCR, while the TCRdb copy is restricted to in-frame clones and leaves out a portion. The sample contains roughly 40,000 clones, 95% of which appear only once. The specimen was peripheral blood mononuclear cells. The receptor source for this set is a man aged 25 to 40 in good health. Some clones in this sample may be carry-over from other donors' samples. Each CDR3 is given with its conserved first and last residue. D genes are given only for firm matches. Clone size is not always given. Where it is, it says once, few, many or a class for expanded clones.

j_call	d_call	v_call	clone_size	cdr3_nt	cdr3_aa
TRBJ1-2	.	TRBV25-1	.	TGTGCCAGCAGTGAATATAGCGGGATGGATAACTATGGCTACACCTTC	CASSEYSGMDNYGYTF
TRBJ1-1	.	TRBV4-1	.	TGCGCCAGCAGCCTAGGACAGTACACTGAAGCTTTCTTT	CASSLGQYTEAFF
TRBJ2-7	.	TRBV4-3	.	TGCGCCAGCAGCCAAGATTGGGGGCTCGAGCAGTACTTC	CASSQDWGLEQYF
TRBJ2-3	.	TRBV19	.	TGTGCCAGTAGTATCAGACTCCGGGATACGCAGTATTTT	CASSIRLRDTQYF
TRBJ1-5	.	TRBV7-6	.	TGTGCCAGCAGTTCCACGGGGTTCAATCAGCCCCAGCATTTT	CASSSTGFNQPQHF
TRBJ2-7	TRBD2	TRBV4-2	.	TGTGCCAGCAGCCAAGCTCCCTCTAGCGGGAGGGCCTACGAGCAGTACTTC	CASSQAPSSGRAYEQYF
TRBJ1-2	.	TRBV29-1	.	TGCAGCGTTGAGAGCAGGGGTTACTATGGCTACACCTTC	CSVESRGYYGYTF
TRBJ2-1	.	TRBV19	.	TGTGCCAGTAGTCGGGACGTTGATGCGGGCTCCTACAATGAGCAGTTCTTC	CASSRDVDAGSYNEQFF
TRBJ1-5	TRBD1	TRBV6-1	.	TGTGCCAGCATTAGAGGTCGGCAGGGGGAACAGCCCCAGCATTTT	CASIRGRQGEQPQHF
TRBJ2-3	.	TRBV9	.	TGTGCCAGCAGCGTAGGCGGTACCTACACAGATACGCAGTATTTT	CASSVGGTYTDTQYF
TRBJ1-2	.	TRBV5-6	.	TGTGCCAGCAGCTATTCTCCCACCCCCTCTTATGGCTACACCTTC	CASSYSPTPSYGYTF
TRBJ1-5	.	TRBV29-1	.	TGCAGCGTTGAGGAAGGAGGGGCTGGCAATCAGCCCCAGCATTTT	CSVEEGGAGNQPQHF
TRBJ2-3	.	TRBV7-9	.	TGTGCCAGCAGTTTCCTAGATGTAGATACGCAGTATTTT	CASSFLDVDTQYF
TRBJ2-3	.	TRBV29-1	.	TGCAGCGTTGACTCAGGCACAGATACGCAGTATTTT	CSVDSGTDTQYF
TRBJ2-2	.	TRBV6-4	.	TGTGCCAGCAGTGCCTCCGGGACTCAGCTTGGGGAGCTGTTTTTT	CASSASGTQLGELFF
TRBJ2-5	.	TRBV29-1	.	TGCAGCGTTGTTAACCTAGTAGAGACCCAGTACTTC	CSVVNLVETQYF
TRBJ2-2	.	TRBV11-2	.	TGTGCCAGCAGCTACTATACAGGAGGGCCAAGCGGGGAGCTGTTTTTT	CASSYYTGGPSGELFF
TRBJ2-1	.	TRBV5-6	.	TGTGCCAGCAGCTTGGAGGCGGGGAGTAGTGAGCAGTTCTTC	CASSLEAGSSEQFF
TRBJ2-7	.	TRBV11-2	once	TGTGCCAGCAGCTTAGATTGGGGGGTATCCTACGAGCAGTACTTC	CASSLDWGVSYEQYF
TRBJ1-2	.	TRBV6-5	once	TGTGCCAGCAGTTACGCTGACGATAGGGATGGCTACACCTTC	CASSYADDRDGYTF
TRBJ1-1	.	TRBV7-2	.	TGTGCCAGCAGCTTAAAACCCGGCACTGAAGCTTTCTTT	CASSLKPGTEAFF
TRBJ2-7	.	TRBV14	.	TGTGCCAGCAGCCAAGATCCCGCGAGGGAGCAGTACTTC	CASSQDPAREQYF
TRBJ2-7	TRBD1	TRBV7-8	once	TGTGCCAGCAGCTCACGGGACAGGGGGATCTACGAGCAGTACTTC	CASSSRDRGIYEQYF
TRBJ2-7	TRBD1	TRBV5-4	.	TGTGCCAGCAGCTCGACAGGGCCCTACGAGCAGTACTTC	CASSSTGPYEQYF
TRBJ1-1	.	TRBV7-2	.	TGTGCCAGCAGCCCCAGGGCGGTTGACACTGAAGCTTTCTTT	CASSPRAVDTEAFF
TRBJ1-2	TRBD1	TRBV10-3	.	TGTGCCATCAGTGATTTTTTAGGGACAGGGGGCGCTGGGGGCTATGGCTACACCTTC	CAISDFLGTGGAGGYGYTF
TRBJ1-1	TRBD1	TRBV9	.	TGTGCCAGCAGCGAAAGGGACAGCCACGGGATGTCGGACACTGAAGCTTTCTTT	CASSERDSHGMSDTEAFF
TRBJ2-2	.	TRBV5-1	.	TGCGCCAGCAGCATAGGGGACACCGCTACCACCGGGGAGCTGTTTTTT	CASSIGDTATTGELFF
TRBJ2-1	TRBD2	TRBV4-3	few	TGCGCCAGCAGCTCCGGACTAGCGGGATACAATGAGCAGTTCTTC	CASSSGLAGYNEQFF
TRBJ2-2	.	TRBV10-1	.	TGCGCCAGCAGTGAGTCGTGGGGGGGGCAGAACACCGGGGAGCTGTTTTTT	CASSESWGGQNTGELFF
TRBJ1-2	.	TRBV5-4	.	TGTGCCAGCAGACAACTACAGGGTTCGGATGGCTACACCTTC	CASRQLQGSDGYTF
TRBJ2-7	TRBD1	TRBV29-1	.	TGCAGCGTCGCCGGGACAGGGAGCTACGAGCAGTACTTC	CSVAGTGSYEQYF
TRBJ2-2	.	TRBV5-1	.	TGCGCCAGCAGCTTGTGGGGTACTGTGAACACCGGGGAGCTGTTTTTT	CASSLWGTVNTGELFF
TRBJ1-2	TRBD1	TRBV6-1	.	TGTGCCAGCAGGGGAGGGACAGGGAATAACTATGGCTACACCTTC	CASRGGTGNNYGYTF
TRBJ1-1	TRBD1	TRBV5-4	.	TGTGCCAGCAGCAGCCCGGGACAGTCGGGGACTGAAGCTTTCTTT	CASSSPGQSGTEAFF
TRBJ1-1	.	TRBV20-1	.	TGCAGTGGGGCCTTCGACACTGAAGCTTTCTTT	CSGAFDTEAFF
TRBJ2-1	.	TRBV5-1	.	TGCGCCAGCAGACTGGGGGATGAGCAGTTCTTC	CASRLGDEQFF
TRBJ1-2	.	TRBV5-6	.	TGTGCCACCTCGTGGGGGGCCTCTAACTATGGCTACACCTTC	CATSWGASNYGYTF
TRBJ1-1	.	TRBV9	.	TGTGCCAGCAGCCCGCGAATTGGCCAGAACACTGAAGCTTTCTTT	CASSPRIGQNTEAFF
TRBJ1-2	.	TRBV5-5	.	TGTGCCAGCAGCTTGTCGCGAACAGGGCTTGGCTACACCTTC	CASSLSRTGLGYTF
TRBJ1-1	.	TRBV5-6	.	TGTGCCAGCAGCTTGAATTGGGCCCGAGGGGGAGCTTTCTTT	CASSLNWARGGAFF
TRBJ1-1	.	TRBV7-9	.	TGTGCCAGCAGCTCCTGGGGGGGGAGGCTAACTGAAGCTTTCTTT	CASSSWGGRLTEAFF
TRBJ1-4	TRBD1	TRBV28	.	TGTGCCAGCAGTTTATTTGCCCTGACAGGGGCGGTAGAAAAACTGTTTTTT	CASSLFALTGAVEKLFF
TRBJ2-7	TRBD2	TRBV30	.	TGTGCCTGGAGTTCTCCGGGACTAGCGCCGTACGAGCAGTACTTC	CAWSSPGLAPYEQYF
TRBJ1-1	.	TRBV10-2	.	TGCGCCAGCGTCCAGGGAAACCTTTTCATGAACACTGAAGCTTTCTTT	CASVQGNLFMNTEAFF
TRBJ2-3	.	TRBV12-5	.	TGTGCTAGTGGTTTGGGCTCTTTAGATACGCAGTATTTT	CASGLGSLDTQYF
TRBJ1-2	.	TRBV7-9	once	TGTGCCAGCAGCCCTACTTATATACCGTCGAGGCAGGGCAACTATGGCTACACCTTC	CASSPTYIPSRQGNYGYTF
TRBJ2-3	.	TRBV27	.	TGTGCCAGCAGTTTAGGGCAGTCTGACACAGATACGCAGTATTTT	CASSLGQSDTDTQYF
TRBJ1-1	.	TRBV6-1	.	TGTGCCAGCAGTGAATCGGTTTTTGGGGAGACTGAAGCTTTCTTT	CASSESVFGETEAFF
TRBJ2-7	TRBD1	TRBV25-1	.	TGTGCCAGCAGTGGGGGGACAGGGCGACACGAGCAGTACTTC	CASSGGTGRHEQYF
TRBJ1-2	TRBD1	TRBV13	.	TGTGCCAGCAGCAAGGCCCTACTTCGCCGGGACAGCCCATATGGCTACACCTTC	CASSKALLRRDSPYGYTF
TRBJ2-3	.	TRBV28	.	TGTGCCAGCAGTTCCCCTTACAGGGTCGGGGGCACAGATACGCAGTATTTT	CASSSPYRVGGTDTQYF
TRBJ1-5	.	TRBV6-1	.	TGTGCCAGCAGTGAAGCAACAGCCGACCGAAATCAGCCCCAGCATTTT	CASSEATADRNQPQHF